This T cell receptor (beta chain) comes out of a study of neoadjuvant anti-PD-1 for oral cavity cancer. About the study: Patients without progression got a fourth dose around day 43.

Using immunoSEQ multiplex PCR, the repertoire was profiled, and TCRdb retains in-frame clones only, with some absent. Of 15,000 or so clones in the sample, roughly three quarters were seen once. As for time point: after neoadjuvant nivolumab, at surgical resection. The clonotype comes from a person between 40 and 85 years old with oral cavity squamous cell carcinoma. The specimen comprised PBMCs, sampled after nivolumab (anti-PD-1) treatment.

The CDR3: CASRLLNARSYEQYF. In DNA, the CDR3 is TGTGCCAGCAGACTCTTGAATGCAAGATCCTACGAGCAGTACTTC. V gene TRBV11-2 combines with J gene TRBJ2-7; D gene ambiguous. From germline, CDR1 is SGHAT and CDR2 FQNNGV. CDR3 length equals 15 residues. The V end lost 6 bases, the J end lost 1 base, and 16 bases lay between the germline ends.